This TCR beta chain is drawn from a study of control samples from healthy donors and cancer patients. Between the trimmed V and J ends, which lost 2 bases and 2 bases, there was a span of 12 bases. The CDR3 is made up of 16 amino acids. Germline CDR1 is MNHEY and CDR2 is SVGAGI. Sequenced by immunoSEQ multiplex PCR; TCRdb stores in-frame clones only, minus some. The table shows around 140,000 clones, with 80% to 95% occurring only once. J is TRBJ1-4 and V is TRBV6-5; D uncertain. This TCR was recovered from a man aged 30-40 years in good health. Sequenced: blood. CDR3 residues: CASSYQPGVTNEKLFF. CDR3 sequence (DNA): TGTGCCAGCAGTTACCAGCCCGGGGTTACTAATGAAAAACTGTTTTTT.